This T cell receptor beta chain emerged from a study of CD8 T cells in ankylosing spondylitis. Study conclusions and caveats: Apparently characteristic of ankylosing spondylitis blood was a TCR beta motif (roughly eight highly homologous variants). The study looked at matched synovial fluid samples from ankylosing spondylitis patients. Disease-linked clones were reported to be significantly enriched there.

This clonotype showed up many times. Its matching antigen is unknown. Quantitative 5'-RACE with molecular barcodes produced the TCR beta libraries. TCRdb recomputed calls from the 5' RACE reads with MiXCR, one row per CDR3 protein. Found here are 210,000 or so distinct CDR3 sequences, roughly 8.2% of them singletons; the top ten hold 4% to 5.5%. The CDR3 loop spans 15 amino acids. Trimming shortened V by 1 base and J by 2 bases, and 10 bases separated the two germline ends. Germline values: CDR1 SNHLY, CDR2 FYNNEI. V and J are TRBV2 and TRBJ2-3, with a possible D match to TRBD1 (6 bases). The specimen was blood, either unsorted or a sorted T cell fraction (not recorded which). The origin of this receptor is a female donor with ankylosing spondylitis or in good health (not recorded which). The CDR3 DNA reads as TGTGCCAGCAGTGAAGACGGACAGCTCACAGATACGCAGTATTTT. Its protein is CASSEDGQLTDTQYF.